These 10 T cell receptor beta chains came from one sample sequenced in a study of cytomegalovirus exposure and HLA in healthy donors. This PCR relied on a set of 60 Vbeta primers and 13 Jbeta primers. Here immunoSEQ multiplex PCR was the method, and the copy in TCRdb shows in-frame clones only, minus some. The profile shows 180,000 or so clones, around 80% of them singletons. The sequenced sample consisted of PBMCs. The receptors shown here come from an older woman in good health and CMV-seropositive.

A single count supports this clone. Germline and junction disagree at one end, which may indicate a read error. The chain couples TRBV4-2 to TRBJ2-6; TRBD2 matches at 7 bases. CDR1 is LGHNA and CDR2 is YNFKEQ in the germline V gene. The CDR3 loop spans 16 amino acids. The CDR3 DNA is TGTGCCAGCAGCCCTAGCGGTGCTTCTGGGGCCAACGGCCTGACTTTC. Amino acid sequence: CASSPSGASGANGLTF.

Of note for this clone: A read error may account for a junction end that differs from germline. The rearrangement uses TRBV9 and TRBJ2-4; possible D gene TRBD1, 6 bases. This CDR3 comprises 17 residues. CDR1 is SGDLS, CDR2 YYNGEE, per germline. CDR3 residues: CASSPTGAPGGKNSQYF. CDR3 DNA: TGTGCCAGCAGCCCTACTGGAGCACCTGGGGGCAAAAACAGTCAGTACTTC.

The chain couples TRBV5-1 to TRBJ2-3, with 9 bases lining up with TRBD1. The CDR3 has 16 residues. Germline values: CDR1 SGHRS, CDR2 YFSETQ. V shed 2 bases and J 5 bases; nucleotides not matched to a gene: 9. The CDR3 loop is CASSFETGGFIDTQYF. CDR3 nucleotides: TGCGCCAGCAGCTTTGAAACAGGGGGCTTCATAGATACGCAGTATTTT.

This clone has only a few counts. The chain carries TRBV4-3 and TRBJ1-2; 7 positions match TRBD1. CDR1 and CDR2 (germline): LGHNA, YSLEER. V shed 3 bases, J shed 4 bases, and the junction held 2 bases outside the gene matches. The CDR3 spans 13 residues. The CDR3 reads CASSQTGIYGYTF. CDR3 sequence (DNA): TGCGCCAGCAGCCAGACAGGGATCTATGGCTACACCTTC.

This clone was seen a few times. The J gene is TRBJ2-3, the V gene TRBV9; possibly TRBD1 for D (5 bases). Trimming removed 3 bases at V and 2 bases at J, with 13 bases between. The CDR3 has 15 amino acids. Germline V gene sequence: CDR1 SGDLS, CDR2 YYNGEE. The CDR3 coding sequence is TGTGCCAGCAGCGGGGCACAGGAGCACACAGATACGCAGTATTTT. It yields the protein CASSGAQEHTDTQYF.

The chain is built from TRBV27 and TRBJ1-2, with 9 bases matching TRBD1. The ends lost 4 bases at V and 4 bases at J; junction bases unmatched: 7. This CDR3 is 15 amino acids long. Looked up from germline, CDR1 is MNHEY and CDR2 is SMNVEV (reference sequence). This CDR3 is CASSSPTGGVYGYTF. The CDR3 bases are TGTGCCAGCAGTTCCCCCACAGGGGGCGTCTATGGCTACACCTTC.

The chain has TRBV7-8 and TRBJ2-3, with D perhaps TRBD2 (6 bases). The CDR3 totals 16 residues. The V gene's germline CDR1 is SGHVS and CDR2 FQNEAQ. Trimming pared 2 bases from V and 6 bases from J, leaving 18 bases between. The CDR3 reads CASSLSRGPKSDTQYF. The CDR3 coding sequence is TGTGCCAGCAGCTTATCGCGGGGTCCTAAATCGGATACGCAGTATTTT.

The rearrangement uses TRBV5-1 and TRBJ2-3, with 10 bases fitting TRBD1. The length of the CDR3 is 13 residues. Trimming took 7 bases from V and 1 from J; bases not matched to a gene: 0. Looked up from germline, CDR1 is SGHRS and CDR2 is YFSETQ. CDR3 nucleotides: TGCGCCAGCGGGACAGGGGGCACAGATACGCAGTATTTT. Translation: CASGTGGTDTQYF. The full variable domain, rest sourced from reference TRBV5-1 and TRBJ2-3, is KAGVTQTPRYLIKTRGQQVTLSCSPISGHRSVSWYQQTPGQGLQFLFEYFSETQRNKGNFPGRFSGRQFSNSRSEMNVSTLELGDSALYLCASGTGGTDTQYFGPGTRLTVL.

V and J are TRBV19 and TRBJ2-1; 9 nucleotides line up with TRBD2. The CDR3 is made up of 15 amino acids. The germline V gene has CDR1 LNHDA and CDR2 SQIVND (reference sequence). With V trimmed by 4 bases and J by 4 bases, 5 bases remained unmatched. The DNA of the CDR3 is TGTGCCAGTAGTAGCTCTAGCGGGACATACAATGAGCAGTTCTTC. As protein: CASSSSSGTYNEQFF. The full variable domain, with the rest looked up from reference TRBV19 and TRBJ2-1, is DGGITQSPKYLFRKEGQNVTLSCEQNLNHDAMYWYRQDPGQGLRLIYYSQIVNDFQKGDIAEGYSVSREKKESFPLTVTSAQKNPTAFYLCASSSSSGTYNEQFFGPGTRLTVL.

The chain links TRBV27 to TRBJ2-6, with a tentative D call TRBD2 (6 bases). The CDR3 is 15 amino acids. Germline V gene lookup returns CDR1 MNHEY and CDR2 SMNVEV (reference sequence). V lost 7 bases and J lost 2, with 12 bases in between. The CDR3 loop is CASKPREPGANVLTF. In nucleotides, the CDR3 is TGTGCCAGCAAACCTCGGGAGCCTGGGGCCAACGTCCTGACTTTC.